Listed here are 14 T cell receptor beta chains from one sample, sequenced in a study of blood T cell repertoires in COVID-19. Clones were read by immunoSEQ multiplex PCR, and TCRdb kept only the in-frame ones, dropping some. Seen here are around 200,000 clones, 87% observed once, and the top ten hold more than 10%. The sequencing sample was made of peripheral blood. All receptors come from a woman aged 18-29 years who had recovered from COVID-19.

The gene calls are TRBV5-1 and TRBJ2-1; 14 bases line up with TRBD2. After removal of 4 bases from V and 10 bases from J, the junction contained 7 bases not matched to a gene. This CDR3 has 15 residues. Germline loops: CDR1 SGHRS, CDR2 YFSETQ. The CDR3 loop is CASSPGLAGAVEQFF. DNA of the CDR3: TGCGCCAGCAGCCCGGGACTAGCGGGAGCAGTGGAGCAGTTCTTC. The full variable domain, rest sourced from reference TRBV5-1 and TRBJ2-1, is KAGVTQTPRYLIKTRGQQVTLSCSPISGHRSVSWYQQTPGQGLQFLFEYFSETQRNKGNFPGRFSGRQFSNSRSEMNVSTLELGDSALYLCASSPGLAGAVEQFFGPGTRLTVL.

This chain connects TRBV30 to TRBJ1-4; the D is unclear. Germline loops: CDR1 GTSNPN, CDR2 SVGIG (reference sequence). This CDR3 spans 10 amino acids. Between the trimmed V and J ends, which lost 3 bases and 8 bases, there was a span of 4 bases. CDR3 sequence reads: CAWSGEKLFF. As DNA, the CDR3 is TGTGCCTGGAGCGGGGAAAAACTGTTTTTT.

This chain links TRBV7-2 with TRBJ2-1; D is ambiguous. V lost 6 bases to trimming and J lost 1 base, with 7 bases between them. There are 13 residues in the CDR3. Germline V CDR1 and CDR2: SGHTA, FQGNSA. CDR3 loop: CASSSLSYNEQFF. In DNA, the CDR3 is TGTGCCAGCAGTTCCCTATCCTACAATGAGCAGTTCTTC.

The V gene is TRBV4-3, the J gene TRBJ2-1; 7 bases line up with TRBD2. Germline CDR1 and CDR2: LGHNA and YSLEER. The CDR3 covers 15 residues. With 4 bases clipped from V and 7 bases from J, the junction kept 10 bases outside the gene matches. The CDR3 nucleotides read TGCGCCAGCAGCCTGACGGCGGGAGTGAGAAATGAGCAGTTCTTC. The encoded protein is CASSLTAGVRNEQFF.

This chain uses TRBV9 with TRBJ2-1, with 8 bases identical to TRBD2. The CDR3 is 16 amino acids. The germline V gene has CDR1 SGDLS and CDR2 YYNGEE. Germline trimming cut 0 bases from V and 8 bases from J; bases unmatched to any gene: 10. CDR3 nucleotide sequence: TGTGCCAGCAGCGTAGCGTCTAAGCGGGAGAGCTATGAGCAGTTCTTC. As protein: CASSVASKRESYEQFF. The whole variable domain, filled in from reference TRBV9 and TRBJ2-1, reads DSGVTQTPKHLITATGQRVTLRCSPRSGDLSVYWYQQSLDQGLQFLIQYYNGEERAKGNILERFSAQQFPDLHSELNLSSLELGDSALYFCASSVASKRESYEQFFGPGTRLTVL.

This chain uses TRBV4-1 with TRBJ1-1, with 7 bases lining up with TRBD1. Trimming at V came to 1 base and at J to 6 bases, leaving 8 bases not matched to a gene. The germline V gene has CDR1 MGHRA and CDR2 YSYEKL. The CDR3 sequence is 15 residues long. The CDR3 nucleotides are TGCGCCAGCAGCCAAGGGAACACAGGGGTTTCTGAAGCTTTCTTT. It translates to CASSQGNTGVSEAFF.

The genes are TRBV25-1 and TRBJ1-6; D unresolved. The germline gives CDR1 MGHDK, CDR2 SYGVNS. The CDR3 is 15 amino acids. Trimming pared 1 base from V and 10 bases from J, leaving 14 bases between. For the CDR3, the DNA is TGTGCCAGCAGTGAATGGGCTGCTAGCGACTCACCCCTCCACTTT. Its translation is CASSEWAASDSPLHF.

This rearrangement joins TRBV4-1 to TRBJ2-1; weak D call: TRBD2 (7 bases). CDR1 and CDR2 from the germline V gene are MGHRA and YSYEKL. This CDR3 has 17 residues. Trimming stripped 3 bases from V and 9 bases from J, with 24 bases between. CDR3 loop: CASSQIETGIGGGEQFF. CDR3 bases: TGCGCCAGCAGCCAGATTGAAACAGGGATAGGCGGGGGTGAGCAGTTCTTC.

The chain combines TRBV30 with TRBJ1-1; 9 bases are shared with TRBD1. This CDR3 comprises 16 residues. Germline CDR1 reads GTSNPN; CDR2 reads SVGIG (reference sequence). The V gene end was trimmed by 0 bases and the J gene end by 2 bases; junction bases not matched to a gene: 7. The CDR3 bases are TGTGCCTGGAGTGTACGCCCGGGACAGGGAAACACTGAAGCTTTCTTT. It yields the protein CAWSVRPGQGNTEAFF.

The gene calls are TRBV19 and TRBJ1-2, with D possibly being TRBD1 (6 bases). Germline values: CDR1 LNHDA, CDR2 SQIVND (reference sequence). V was cut by 7 bases and J by 5 bases, with 20 bases left in between. The CDR3 is 15 residues long. The CDR3 bases are TGTGCCAGTACCCTAGCCCAGGGGACGGAGTATGGCTACACCTTC. Its translation: CASTLAQGTEYGYTF.

The chain carries TRBV5-4 and TRBJ1-2; maybe TRBD1 (6 bases). Between the trimmed V and J ends, which lost 4 bases and 4 bases, there was a span of 17 bases. The V gene's germline CDR1 is SGHNT and CDR2 YYREEE (reference sequence). This CDR3 region has 15 residues. The CDR3 bases are TGTGCCAGCAGCCTGCAACAGGGATCGGCCTATGGCTACACCTTC. Its translation: CASSLQQGSAYGYTF. The full variable domain, rest sourced from reference TRBV5-4 and TRBJ1-2, is ETGVTQSPTHLIKTRGQQVTLRCSSQSGHNTVSWYQQALGQGPQFIFQYYREEENGRGNFPPRFSGLQFPNYSSELNVNALELDDSALYLCASSLQQGSAYGYTFGSGTRLTVV.

The chain couples TRBV27 to TRBJ2-7; a weak D match, TRBD2 (5 bases). Trimming cost V 4 bases and J 6 bases, with 19 bases left between them. CDR1 and CDR2 (germline): MNHEY, SMNVEV (reference sequence). The CDR3 spans 15 residues. In DNA form, the CDR3 reads TGTGCCAGCAGTTATACGTGGGAGTCTTTGGTCGAGCAGTACTTC. This translates into CASSYTWESLVEQYF.

The CDR3 bases are TGCAGCGTTAGTCCCCGGGCCAAAAACATTCAGTACTTC. It encodes CSVSPRAKNIQYF. The J gene is TRBJ2-4, the V gene TRBV29-1; D is undetermined. This CDR3 is 13 amino acids long. Between the trimmed V and J ends, which lost 5 bases and 1 base, there was a span of 9 bases. The germline CDR1 and CDR2 sequences are SQVTM and ANQGSEA.

This rearrangement joins TRBV7-9 to TRBJ1-1, with TRBD1 identical over 8 bases. The germline V gene has CDR1 SEHNR and CDR2 FQNEAQ (reference sequence). V shed 5 bases and J 0 bases; nucleotides not matched to a gene: 5. This CDR3 region has 15 residues. The CDR3 region is CASSPQTGVNTEAFF. The CDR3 bases are TGTGCCAGCAGCCCCCAGACAGGGGTGAACACTGAAGCTTTCTTT.